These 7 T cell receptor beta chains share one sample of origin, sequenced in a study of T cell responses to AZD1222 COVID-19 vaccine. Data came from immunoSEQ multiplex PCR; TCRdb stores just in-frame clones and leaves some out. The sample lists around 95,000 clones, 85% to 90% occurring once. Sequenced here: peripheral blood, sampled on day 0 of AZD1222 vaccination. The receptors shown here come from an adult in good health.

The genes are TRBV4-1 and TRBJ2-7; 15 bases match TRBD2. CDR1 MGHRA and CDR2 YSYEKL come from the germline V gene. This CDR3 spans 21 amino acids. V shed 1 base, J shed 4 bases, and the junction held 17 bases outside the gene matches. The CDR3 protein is CASSQGSAGLAGGWAPYEQYF. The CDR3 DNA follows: TGCGCCAGCAGCCAAGGCTCCGCGGGACTAGCGGGAGGATGGGCGCCGTACGAGCAGTACTTC.

CDR3 nucleotides: TGTGCCAGCAGCTACTACAGGGAGGTGAACACTGAAGCTTTCTTT. Translating it yields CASSYYREVNTEAFF. The genes are TRBV13 and TRBJ1-1, with D maybe TRBD1 (6 bases). The CDR3 loop spans 15 amino acids. Germline V gives CDR1 PRHDT, CDR2 FYEKMQ (reference sequence). Trimming stripped 4 bases from V and 0 bases from J, with 12 bases between.

The CDR3 loop is CASSPFAGVDGSGELFF. CDR3 DNA: TGTGCCAGCAGCCCCTTCGCCGGGGTTGATGGGTCCGGGGAGCTGTTTTTT. The chain employs TRBV5-4 and TRBJ2-2; a possible D gene is TRBD2 (5 bases). Germline CDR1 SGHNT, CDR2 YYREEE (reference sequence). The CDR3 runs 17 residues. V lost 4 bases and J lost 6, with 22 bases in between.

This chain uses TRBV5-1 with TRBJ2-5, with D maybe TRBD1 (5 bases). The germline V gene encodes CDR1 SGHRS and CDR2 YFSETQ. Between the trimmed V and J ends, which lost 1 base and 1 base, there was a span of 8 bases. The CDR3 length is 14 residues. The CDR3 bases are TGCGCCAGCAGCTTGTCAGGGTTCCAAGAGACCCAGTACTTC. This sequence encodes CASSLSGFQETQYF.

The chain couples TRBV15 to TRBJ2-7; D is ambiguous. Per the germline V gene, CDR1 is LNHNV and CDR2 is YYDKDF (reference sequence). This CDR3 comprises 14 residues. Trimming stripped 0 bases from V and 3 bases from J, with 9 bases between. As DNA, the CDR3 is TGTGCCACCAGCAGAGATTTTAGAGACTACGAGCAGTACTTC. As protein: CATSRDFRDYEQYF.

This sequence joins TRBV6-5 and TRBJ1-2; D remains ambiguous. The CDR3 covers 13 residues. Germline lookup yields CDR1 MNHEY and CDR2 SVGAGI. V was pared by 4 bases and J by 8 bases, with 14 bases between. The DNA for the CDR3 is TGTGCCAGCAGTTCTAACCCAGATCGGGGCTACACCTTC. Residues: CASSSNPDRGYTF.

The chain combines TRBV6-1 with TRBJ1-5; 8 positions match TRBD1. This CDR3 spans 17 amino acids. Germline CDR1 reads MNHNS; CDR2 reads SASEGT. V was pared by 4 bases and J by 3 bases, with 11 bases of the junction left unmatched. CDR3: CASSADNGQGTNQPQHF. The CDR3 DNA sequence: TGTGCCAGCAGTGCAGACAACGGACAGGGAACCAATCAGCCCCAGCATTTT.